Following are 20 T cell receptor beta chains from one sample sequenced in a study of blood T cells in healthy people across ages. A J-beta primer mix and a sample-barcoded 5' primer were used in a second PCR of about 7 to 12 cycles. TCRdb independently ran MiXCR on the 5' RACE reads; one entry per CDR3 protein. The repertoire consists of about a million distinct CDR3 sequences, with about 53% occurring once and the leading ten covering about 20%. Sequenced sample: blood. Receptors were obtained from a woman aged 55-75 years in good health.

This chain uses TRBV7-2 with TRBJ2-2, with 7 positions matching TRBD1. The CDR3 consists of 14 residues. Trimming took 5 bases from V and 4 from J; bases not matched to a gene: 4. CDR1 and CDR2 (germline): SGHTA, FQGNSA. Here the CDR3 reads CASSGTAVTGELFF. For the CDR3, the DNA is TGTGCCAGCAGCGGGACAGCTGTCACCGGGGAGCTGTTTTTT.

V usage is TRBV25-1 and J usage is TRBJ2-7, with a weak D call TRBD2 (6 bases). Germline CDR1 and CDR2: MGHDK and SYGVNS. The CDR3 covers 15 residues. V was trimmed by 2 bases and J by 0 bases, leaving 11 bases between them. The CDR3 DNA sequence: TGTGCCAGCAGTGAAGGAGGGTTGAGCTCCTACGAGCAGTACTTC. Protein sequence: CASSEGGLSSYEQYF.

This chain connects TRBV28 to TRBJ1-5; tentatively, D is TRBD1 (6 bases). The CDR3 runs 16 residues. Germline loops: CDR1 MDHEN, CDR2 SYDVKM. The V and J ends lost 6 bases and 3 bases respectively, with 18 bases between them. The CDR3 sequence is CASRTYQGHFNQPQHF. CDR3 DNA sequence: TGTGCCAGCAGGACCTACCAGGGACACTTCAATCAGCCCCAGCATTTT.

This clonotype turned up a few times. CDR3 residues: CASSRPGTGTIQYF. CDR3 coding DNA: TGTGCCAGCAGTCGTCCCGGGACAGGCACCATTCAGTACTTC. This sequence joins TRBV6-2 or TRBV6-3 and TRBJ2-4, with 8 bases that match TRBD1. Per the germline V gene, CDR1 is MNHEY and CDR2 is SVGEGT. The CDR3 spans 14 residues. Unmatched junction bases numbered 9, after V lost 5 bases and J lost 9 bases.

The chain couples TRBV4-3 to TRBJ2-3; D is unclear. V lost 0 bases, J lost 4 bases, and 14 bases lay in between. The CDR3 consists of 16 residues. CDR1 and CDR2 from the germline V gene are LGHNA and YSLEER. CDR3 residues: CASSQDPAFLADTQYF. As DNA, the CDR3 is TGCGCCAGCAGCCAAGACCCCGCCTTTCTGGCAGATACGCAGTATTTT.

This clonotype turned up a few times. CDR3 sequence reads: CASSFRLAGETDTQYF. CDR3 nucleotides: TGTGCCAGCAGCTTCCGACTAGCGGGGGAAACAGATACGCAGTATTTT. This chain uses TRBV7-2 with TRBJ2-3; TRBD2 matches at 12 bases. The CDR3 contains 16 residues. CDR1 and CDR2 (germline): SGHTA, FQGNSA. The trim removed 3 bases at V and 3 bases at J, leaving 4 bases unmatched.

The rearrangement links TRBV6-2 or TRBV6-3 to TRBJ2-7; 8 bases are a match to TRBD1. CDR1 is MNHEY, CDR2 SVGEGT, per germline. Trimming cost V 6 bases and J 0 bases; bases outside gene matches: 7. The CDR3 totals 15 residues. CDR3 sequence: CASRNRTGSSYEQYF. Here the CDR3 DNA reads TGTGCCAGCAGGAACAGGACAGGGAGCTCCTACGAGCAGTACTTC.

This clonotype was seen repeatedly, ten times or more. The genes are TRBV3-1 and TRBJ2-3; D gene uncertain. The J call may be wrong; the DNA end is better matched by TRBJ2-5. The CDR3 is made up of 11 amino acids. The germline V gene encodes CDR1 LGHDT and CDR2 YNNKEL (reference sequence). The CDR3 protein is CASSQGGTQYF. As DNA, the CDR3 is TGTGCCAGCAGCCAAGGAGGGACCCAGTACTTC.

The chain has TRBV2 and TRBJ2-3, with D perhaps matching TRBD2 (5 bases). The germline V and J ends were trimmed by 6 bases and 7 bases, with 14 bases remaining between them. This CDR3 is built from 13 residues. CDR1 SNHLY and CDR2 FYNNEI come from the germline V gene. This CDR3 reads CASSNGKANTQYF. In DNA form, the CDR3 reads TGTGCCAGCAGCAACGGGAAGGCAAATACGCAGTATTTT.

CDR3 amino acids: CASRSSWGHNEQFF. DNA for the CDR3: TGCGCCAGCAGGTCCAGTTGGGGTCACAATGAGCAGTTCTTC. The V and J genes are TRBV5-1 and TRBJ2-1; no definite D call. This CDR3 has 14 residues. Looked up from germline, CDR1 is SGHRS and CDR2 is YFSETQ. Trimming cost V 5 bases and J 5 bases, with 14 bases left between them.

As to this clonotype: A junction end diverges from the germline sequence, so it may reflect a read error. J is TRBJ1-4 and V is TRBV7-9, with a tentative D call TRBD1 (6 bases). In germline, CDR1 is SEHNR, CDR2 FQNEAQ (reference sequence). The CDR3 is made up of 14 amino acids. The CDR3 is CVSSQQGANEKLFF. The CDR3 DNA reads as TGTGTCAGCAGCCAACAGGGCGCTAATGAAAAACTGTTTTTT.

This clonotype was observed a few times. The chain combines TRBV29-1 with TRBJ2-3, with TRBD2 as a possible D gene (6 bases). CDR1 is SQVTM and CDR2 is ANQGSEA in the germline V gene. Deletions cut 3 bases from V and 4 bases from J, with 11 bases between. The CDR3 loop spans 13 amino acids. In nucleotides, the CDR3 is TGCAGCGTTGACGAGACTAGGGCAGATACGCAGTATTTT. Translating it yields CSVDETRADTQYF.

This clonotype was detected only a few times. CDR3 sequence: CSARQGGYEQYF. CDR3 DNA sequence: TGCAGCGCCAGACAGGGAGGCTACGAGCAGTACTTC. The genes are TRBV20-1 and TRBJ2-7; a possible D gene is TRBD1 (7 bases). Germline CDR1 DFQATT, CDR2 SNEGSKA (reference sequence). The CDR3 sequence is 12 residues long.

The chain joins TRBV11-1 to TRBJ1-2; D remains ambiguous. The V and J ends lost 3 bases and 8 bases respectively, with 10 bases between them. The germline V gene has CDR1 SGHAT and CDR2 FQDESV (reference sequence). CDR3 length: 12 residues. CDR3 DNA: TGTGCCAGCAGCTTGACGCAGATCGGCTACACCTTC. Translation: CASSLTQIGYTF.

A few counts support this clonotype. This sequence joins TRBV14 and TRBJ2-6; D gene ambiguous. V lost 0 bases to trimming and J lost 2 bases, with 5 bases between them. This CDR3 contains 15 residues. Germline assignment: CDR1 SGHDN and CDR2 FVKESK. The CDR3 nucleotides are TGTGCCAGCAGCCAAGACTTGCCTGGGGCCAACGTCCTGACTTTC. This sequence encodes CASSQDLPGANVLTF. The whole variable domain, filled in from reference TRBV14 and TRBJ2-6, reads EAGVTQFPSHSVIEKGQTVTLRCDPISGHDNLYWYRRVMGKEIKFLLHFVKESKQDESGMPNNRFLAERTGGTYSTLKVQPAELEDSGVYFCASSQDLPGANVLTFGAGSRLTVL.

The genes are TRBV4-1 and TRBJ2-3; 8 nucleotides match TRBD1. Germline V CDR1 and CDR2: MGHRA, YSYEKL. J gave up 4 bases and V 4 bases, and 7 bases lay outside the gene matches. The CDR3 is made up of 15 amino acids. CDR3 in amino acids: CASSRTGLLADTQYF. In DNA, the CDR3 is TGCGCCAGCAGCCGGACAGGGCTCTTAGCAGATACGCAGTATTTT.

This chain uses TRBV6-6 with TRBJ1-2; D unresolved. The V end was cut by 6 bases, the J end by 6 bases, with 17 bases between. Germline assignment: CDR1 MNHNY and CDR2 SVGAGI (reference sequence). The CDR3 spans 14 residues. This CDR3 is CASSLNKLPNGYTF. The CDR3 DNA is TGTGCCAGCAGCCTAAACAAGCTACCCAATGGCTACACCTTC.

The chain combines TRBV20-1 with TRBJ1-1; D is unclear. The CDR3 totals 13 residues. Trimming removed 6 bases at V and 0 bases at J, with 11 bases between. Germline assignment: CDR1 DFQATT and CDR2 SNEGSKA (reference sequence). This CDR3 reads CSAGEDLNTEAFF. CDR3 DNA: TGCAGTGCGGGAGAGGACCTGAACACTGAAGCTTTCTTT.

The rearrangement links TRBV30 to TRBJ2-7; D is possibly TRBD2 (5 bases). The CDR3 is made up of 13 amino acids. Germline V gene sequence: CDR1 GTSNPN, CDR2 SVGIG (reference sequence). With 3 bases removed from V and 2 bases from J, the gap between germline ends came to 11 bases. CDR3 sequence (DNA): TGTGCCTGGAGAAAAGCGGCTGCCTACGAGCAGTACTTC. Its translation is CAWRKAAAYEQYF.

This chain joins TRBV12-3 or TRBV12-4 and TRBJ2-7, with D uncertain. Deletions cut 3 bases from V and 7 bases from J, with 16 bases between. CDR3 length: 14 amino acids. The CDR3, as DNA: TGTGCCAGCAGTTTGGGGATGAAGTACGAAGAGCAGTACTTC. It encodes CASSLGMKYEEQYF.